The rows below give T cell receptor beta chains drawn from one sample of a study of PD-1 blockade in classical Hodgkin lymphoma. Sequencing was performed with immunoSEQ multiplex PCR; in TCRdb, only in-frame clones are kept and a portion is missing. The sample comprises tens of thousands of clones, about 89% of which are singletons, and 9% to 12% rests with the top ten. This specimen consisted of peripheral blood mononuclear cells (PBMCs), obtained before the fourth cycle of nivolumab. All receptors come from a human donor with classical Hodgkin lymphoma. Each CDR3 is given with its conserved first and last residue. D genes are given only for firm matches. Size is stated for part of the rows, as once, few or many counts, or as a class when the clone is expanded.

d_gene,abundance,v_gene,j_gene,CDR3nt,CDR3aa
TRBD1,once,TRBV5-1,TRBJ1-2,TGCGCCAGCAGCTCCGGGACAGGGGTTTATGGCTACACCTTC,CASSSGTGVYGYTF
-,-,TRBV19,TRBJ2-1,TGTGCCAGTAGCGCCGGCCAGGGGACTGAGCAGTTCTTC,CASSAGQGTEQFF
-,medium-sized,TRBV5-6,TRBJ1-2,TGTGCCAGCACGACTAATAATAACTATGGCTACACCTTC,CASTTNNNYGYTF
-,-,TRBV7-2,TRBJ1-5,TGTGCCAGCAGCTTAGCGATTGGGAAGCCCCAGCATTTT,CASSLAIGKPQHF
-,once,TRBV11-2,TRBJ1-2,TGTGCCAGCAGCTTAGGTGGCGCGGTTGGCTACACCTTC,CASSLGGAVGYTF
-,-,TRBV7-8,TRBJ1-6,TGTGCCAGCAGCTCCACCGGGACGGTCCTAAACTTT,CASSSTGTVLNF
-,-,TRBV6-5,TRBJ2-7,TGTGCCAGCAGTTACTCTCGAGCAGGCGCCTACGAGCAGTACTTC,CASSYSRAGAYEQYF
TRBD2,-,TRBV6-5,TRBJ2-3,TGTGCCAGCAACTCTCTGACTAGCGGAACAGATACGCAGTATTTT,CASNSLTSGTDTQYF
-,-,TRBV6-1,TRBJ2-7,TGTGCCAGCAGTGAAGGGGGGCGTTCAACCGAGCAGTACTTC,CASSEGGRSTEQYF
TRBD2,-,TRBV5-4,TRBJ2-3,TGTGCCAGCAGTCAGGCTAGCGGGCGACCAGTCCCCACAGATACGCAGTATTTT,CASSQASGRPVPTDTQYF
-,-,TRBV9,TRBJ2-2,TGTGCCAGCAGCGGTATATCCCTGGCTAACACCGGGGAGCTGTTTTTT,CASSGISLANTGELFF
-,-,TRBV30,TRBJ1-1,TGTGCCTTGGACAAGAACACTGAAGCTTTCTTT,CALDKNTEAFF
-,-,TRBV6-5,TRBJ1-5,TGTGCCAGCAGTTACGGGACACCCTATAGCAATCAGCCCCAGCATTTT,CASSYGTPYSNQPQHF
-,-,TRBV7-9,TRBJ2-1,TGTGCCAGCAGCTTCCCCCGAGGGGGGGGGATCCATGAGCAGTTCTTC,CASSFPRGGGIHEQFF
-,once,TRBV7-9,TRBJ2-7,TGTGCCACCCCAAAGGTGGGGACACCGTTCGAGCAGTACTTC,CATPKVGTPFEQYF
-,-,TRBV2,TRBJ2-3,TGTGCCAGCAGCTACCAGGGACCGCAGTATTTT,CASSYQGPQYF
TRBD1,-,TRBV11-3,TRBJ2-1,TGTGCCAGCAGCAAGATGGGTGGGACAGTACTCAATGAGCAGTTCTTC,CASSKMGGTVLNEQFF
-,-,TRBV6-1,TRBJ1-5,TGTGCCAGCAGTTTACAGGGTTCCAATCAGCCCCAGCATTTT,CASSLQGSNQPQHF
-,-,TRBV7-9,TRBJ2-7,TGTGCCAGCAGCCAAGGCTCCTACGAGCAGTACTTC,CASSQGSYEQYF
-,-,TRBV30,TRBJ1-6,TGTGCCTGTAGATGGTCCCGTATGAATTCACCCCTCCACTTT,CACRWSRMNSPLHF
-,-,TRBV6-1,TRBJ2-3,TGTGCCAGCAGGTCCACCGGGATTATGCAGTATTTT,CASRSTGIMQYF
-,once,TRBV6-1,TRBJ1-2,TGTGCCAGCAGTGAACGGGACTCCCGATATGGCTACACCTTC,CASSERDSRYGYTF
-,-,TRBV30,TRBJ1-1,TGTGCCTGGGCGCACGGGGCCATGAACACTGAAGCTTTCTTT,CAWAHGAMNTEAFF
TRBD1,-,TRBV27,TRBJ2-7,TGTGCCAGCAGTTTGAGGACAGGAAGGTCCTACGAGCAGTACTTC,CASSLRTGRSYEQYF
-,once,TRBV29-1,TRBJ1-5,TGCAGCGTTGAGTCAAGCAATCAGCCCCAGCATTTT,CSVESSNQPQHF
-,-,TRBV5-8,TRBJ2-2,TGTGCCAGCAGCTTGAACACCGGGGAGCTGTTTTTT,CASSLNTGELFF
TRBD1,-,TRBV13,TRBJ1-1,TGTGCCAGCAGTTCAGACAGGGCGAACACTGAAGCTTTCTTT,CASSSDRANTEAFF
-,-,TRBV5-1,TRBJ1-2,TGCGCCAGCAGCTTGGGCGACGCATATGGCTACACCTTC,CASSLGDAYGYTF
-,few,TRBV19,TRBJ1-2,TGTGCCAGTAGGTCATCACTCTCGCCCTATGGCTACACCTTC,CASRSSLSPYGYTF
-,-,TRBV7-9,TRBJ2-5,TGTGCCAGCAGCTTAATTTCCGGTGTTTGGGGCAGACCCCAAGAGACCCAGTACTTC,CASSLISGVWGRPQETQYF
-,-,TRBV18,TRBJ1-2,TGTGCCAGCTCACCGGGACCTCCCAGAACTATAGGCTACACCTTC,CASSPGPPRTIGYTF
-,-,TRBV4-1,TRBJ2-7,TGCGCCAGCAGCCAACCAGGGACAAATATCTACGAGCAGTACTTC,CASSQPGTNIYEQYF
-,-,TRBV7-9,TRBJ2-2,TGTGCCAGCAGCCTGAGGTTATTTGACAGGCACGCCGGGGAGCTGTTTTTT,CASSLRLFDRHAGELFF
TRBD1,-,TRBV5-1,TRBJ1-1,TGCGCCAGCAGCTTGACAGGGGAAATGACTGAAGCTTTCTTT,CASSLTGEMTEAFF
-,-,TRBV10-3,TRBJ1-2,TGTGCCATCAGCCTAGTCAGTCTCGGTGGCTACACCTTC,CAISLVSLGGYTF
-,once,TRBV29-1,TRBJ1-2,TGCAGCGCAACGGACGCCGACTATGGCTACACCTTC,CSATDADYGYTF
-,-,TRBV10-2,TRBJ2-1,TGCGCCAGCAGTGACATCAGAGGGGCCCTCAATGAGCAGTTCTTC,CASSDIRGALNEQFF
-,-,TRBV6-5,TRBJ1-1,TGTGCCAGCAGCAAACCCGAGGACGTGGGCACTGAAGCTTTCTTT,CASSKPEDVGTEAFF
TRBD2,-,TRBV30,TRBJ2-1,TGTGCCTGGAGTGGTAGCGGGATATCCTACAATGAGCAGTTCTTC,CAWSGSGISYNEQFF
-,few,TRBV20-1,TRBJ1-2,TGCAGTGCTAACCCGGACAAGGGCTACACCTTC,CSANPDKGYTF
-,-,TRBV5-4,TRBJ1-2,TGTGCCAGCAGCTTAGCAAGGCTAGGACGTACAACTGGCTACACCTTC,CASSLARLGRTTGYTF